These 3 T cell receptor beta chains were all obtained from the same sample, sequenced in a study of CD8 T cells in Susac syndrome. Random hexamers were used to reverse transcribe the RNA input (roughly 0.5 to 1 ug). TCRdb independently ran MiXCR on the immunoSEQ multiplex PCR reads; one entry per CDR3 protein. The sample lists 75,000 to 100,000 distinct CDR3 sequences; 95% were seen once. Source material: CD8+ T cells from PBMCs. The receptor set was obtained from a human donor with Susac syndrome.

The V and J genes are TRBV29-1 and TRBJ2-7; 8 bases are a match to TRBD1. Trimming took 4 bases from V and 6 from J; bases not matched to a gene: 8. The V gene's germline CDR1 is SQVTM and CDR2 ANQGSEA. CDR3 size: 13 residues. The CDR3 here is CSVGDRGIAEQYF. CDR3 DNA: TGCAGCGTTGGCGACAGGGGAATAGCCGAGCAGTACTTC.

The chain is built from TRBV29-1 and TRBJ1-2; TRBD1 aligns across 8 bases. From germline, CDR1 is SQVTM and CDR2 ANQGSEA. This CDR3 spans 14 amino acids. Trimming cost V 4 bases and J 4 bases; bases outside gene matches: 8. CDR3 sequence reads: CSVVQDREPYGYTF. CDR3 nucleotide sequence: TGCAGCGTTGTCCAGGACAGGGAACCCTATGGCTACACCTTC. Together with reference TRBV29-1 and TRBJ1-2, the CDR3 gives the full variable domain: SAVISQKPSRDICQRGTSLTIQCQVDSQVTMMFWYRQQPGQSLTLIATANQGSEATYESGFVIDKFPISRPNLTFSTLTVSNMSPEDSSIYLCSVVQDREPYGYTFGSGTRLTVV.

Only one count was recorded for this clonotype. The chain joins TRBV23-1 to TRBJ2-5, with D perhaps TRBD2 (6 bases). TRBV23-1 is noted as an ORF with a role that remains uncertain. V was trimmed by 3 bases and J by 0 bases, leaving 8 bases between them. The CDR3 runs 14 residues. The CDR3 reads CASSHREDQETQYF. CDR3 bases: TGCGCCAGCAGTCACAGGGAGGACCAAGAGACCCAGTACTTC.